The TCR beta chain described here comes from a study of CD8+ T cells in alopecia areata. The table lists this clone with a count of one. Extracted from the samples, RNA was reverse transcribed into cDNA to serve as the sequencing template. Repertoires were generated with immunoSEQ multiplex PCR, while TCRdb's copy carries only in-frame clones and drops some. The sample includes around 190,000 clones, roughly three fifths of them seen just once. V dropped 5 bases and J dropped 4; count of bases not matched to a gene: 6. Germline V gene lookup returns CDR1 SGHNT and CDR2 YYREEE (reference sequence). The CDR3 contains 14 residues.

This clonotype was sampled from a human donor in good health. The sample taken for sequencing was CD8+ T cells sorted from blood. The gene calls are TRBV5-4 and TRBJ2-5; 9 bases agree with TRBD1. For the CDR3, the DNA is TGTGCCAGCAGGTACACAGGGGGCGCAGAGACCCAGTACTTC. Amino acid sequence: CASRYTGGAETQYF. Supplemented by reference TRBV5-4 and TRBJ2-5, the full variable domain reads ETGVTQSPTHLIKTRGQQVTLRCSSQSGHNTVSWYQQALGQGPQFIFQYYREEENGRGNFPPRFSGLQFPNYSSELNVNALELDDSALYLCASRYTGGAETQYFGPGTRLLVL.